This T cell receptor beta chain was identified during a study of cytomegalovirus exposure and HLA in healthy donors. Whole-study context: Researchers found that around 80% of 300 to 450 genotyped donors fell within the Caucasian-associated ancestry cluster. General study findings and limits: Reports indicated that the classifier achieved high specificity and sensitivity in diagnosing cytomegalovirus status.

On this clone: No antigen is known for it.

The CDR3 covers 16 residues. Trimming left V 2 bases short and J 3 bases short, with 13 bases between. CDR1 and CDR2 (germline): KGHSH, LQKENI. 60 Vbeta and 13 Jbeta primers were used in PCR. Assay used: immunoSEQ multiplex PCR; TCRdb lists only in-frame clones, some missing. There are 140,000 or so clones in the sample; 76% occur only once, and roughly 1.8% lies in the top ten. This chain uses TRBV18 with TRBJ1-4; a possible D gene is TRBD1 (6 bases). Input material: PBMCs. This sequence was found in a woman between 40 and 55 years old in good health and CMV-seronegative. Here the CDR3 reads CASSPSRTVSNEKLFF. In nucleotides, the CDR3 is TGTGCCAGCTCACCATCAAGGACAGTCTCTAATGAAAAACTGTTTTTT.